Listed here are 9 T cell receptor beta chains from one sample, sequenced in a study of blood T cell repertoires in COVID-19. Profiling relied on immunoSEQ multiplex PCR, and the TCRdb table lists in-frame clones only, not all of them. Of 90,000 or so clones in the sample, approximately 86% were seen once. Sequenced material: peripheral blood. These receptors originate from a man at least 80 years old with active or convalescent COVID-19.

The chain links TRBV5-5 to TRBJ2-5, with a possible D match to TRBD2 (6 bases). This CDR3 comprises 14 residues. The germline gives CDR1 SGHKS, CDR2 YYEKEE (reference sequence). V was pared by 4 bases and J by 5 bases, with 15 bases between. This CDR3 reads CASSPLTSRETQYF. DNA of the CDR3: TGTGCCAGCAGCCCATTGACTAGTAGGGAGACCCAGTACTTC.

The chain uses TRBV29-1 and TRBJ2-7; tentative D call: TRBD1 (7 bases). Trimming pared 6 bases from V and 5 bases from J, leaving 17 bases between. CDR3 length equals 13 residues. The germline gives CDR1 SQVTM, CDR2 ANQGSEA. The chain's CDR3 is CSVRQGGRNEQYF. In DNA, the CDR3 is TGCAGCGTCCGTCAGGGGGGAAGAAACGAGCAGTACTTC.

The chain has TRBV3-1 (or the pseudogene TRBV3-2) and TRBJ1-5; 7 nucleotides line up with TRBD1. The germline V gene has CDR1 LGHDT and CDR2 YNNKEL (reference sequence). The CDR3 is 15 residues long. V was clipped by 2 bases and J by 0 bases; unmatched bases: 1. The CDR3 DNA reads TGTGCCAGCAGCCAATACAGGGGTAGCAATCAGCCCCAGCATTTT. Amino acid sequence: CASSQYRGSNQPQHF.

This chain links TRBV3-1 (or the pseudogene TRBV3-2) with TRBJ2-3; the match to TRBD2 covers 12 bases. The V gene's germline CDR1 is LGHDT and CDR2 YNNKEL (reference sequence). V lost 3 bases and J lost 4; bases outside the gene matches: 8. The CDR3 contains 17 residues. The CDR3 reads CASSQGSSGRGADTQYF. In nucleotides, the CDR3 is TGTGCCAGCAGCCAGGGGTCTAGCGGGAGGGGAGCAGATACGCAGTATTTT.

The chain carries TRBV11-2 and TRBJ2-3; 8 nucleotides line up with TRBD2. Germline V gene data show CDR1 as SGHAT and CDR2 as FQNNGV. J gave up 5 bases and V 0 bases, and 10 bases lay outside the gene matches. The CDR3 sequence is 17 residues long. The CDR3 DNA follows: TGTGCCAGCAGCTTAGATCCACGGGAGGGCCTTGGAGATACGCAGTATTTT. Its translation: CASSLDPREGLGDTQYF.

The sample holds a few counts of this clone. The chain employs TRBV5-4 and TRBJ1-4, with D perhaps matching TRBD1 (6 bases). Deletions cut 4 bases from V and 5 bases from J, with 12 bases between. Germline V gene lookup returns CDR1 SGHNT and CDR2 YYREEE (reference sequence). The CDR3 contains 14 residues. CDR3 residues: CASSTGTRNEKLFF. Written as DNA, the CDR3 is TGTGCCAGCAGCACCGGGACAAGAAATGAAAAACTGTTTTTT.

V and J are TRBV10-1 and TRBJ2-7, with TRBD1 matching 7 bases. The J segment lost 2 bases and the V segment lost 6 bases, leaving 10 bases of the junction unmatched. The CDR3 contains 15 residues. CDR1 is WNHNN and CDR2 is SYGVQD in the germline V gene (reference sequence). Here the CDR3 DNA reads TGCGCCAGCAGCTTTAAGGACAGGCCCCCCTACGAGCAGTACTTC. Translation: CASSFKDRPPYEQYF.

The gene calls are TRBV20-1 and TRBJ1-6, with 7 positions matching TRBD1. The CDR3 totals 10 residues. CDR1 is DFQATT, CDR2 SNEGSKA, per germline (reference sequence). Unmatched junction bases numbered 2, after V lost 6 bases and J lost 12 bases. DNA of the CDR3: TGCAGTGCCCAGGGGGTACCCCTCCACTTT. Amino acid sequence: CSAQGVPLHF.

The CDR3 region is CASSPSLEAQYF. The CDR3 region has the DNA TGTGCCAGCTCACCGTCTCTTGAGGCCCAGTACTTC. V and J are TRBV18 and TRBJ2-5; the D is unclear. CDR3 length equals 12 residues. With 3 bases removed from V and 9 bases from J, the gap between germline ends came to 11 bases. Germline V gives CDR1 KGHSH, CDR2 LQKENI.